The rows below give T cell receptor beta chains drawn from one sample of a study of blood T cell repertoires in COVID-19. Only in-frame clones appear in the TCRdb table, and some are missing; sequencing was by immunoSEQ multiplex PCR. The profile covers tens of thousands of clones, with 70% to 90% appearing a single time and 12% taken by the ten largest. Sequencing was performed on peripheral blood. All receptors come from a woman aged 80 or older with active or convalescent COVID-19. CDR3s include the opening cysteine and the closing phenylalanine or tryptophan. The D gene is left open where the match is weak. Clone sizes are given selectively: once, few, many, or a class where the clone is expanded.

J gene	clone size	CDR3 length	D gene	V gene	CDR3 DNA	CDR3 protein
TRBJ2-5	.	15	.	TRBV19	TGTGCCAGTAGTATACCGGGAGTTAGGGGTCAGACCCAGTACTTC	CASSIPGVRGQTQYF
TRBJ1-2	.	14	.	TRBV7-2	TGTGCCAGCAGCCCAGTTGGGGGGTTCTATGGCTACACCTTC	CASSPVGGFYGYTF
TRBJ1-4	.	14	.	TRBV27	TGTGCCAGCAGTCGACATGGATATAATGAAAAACTGTTTTTT	CASSRHGYNEKLFF
TRBJ1-1	.	14	.	TRBV5-8	TGTGCCAGCAGCTTGCCGGACAGGAACACTGAAGCTTTCTTT	CASSLPDRNTEAFF
TRBJ2-1	.	16	.	TRBV5-1	TGCGCCAGCAGCGGGGGAGGAGGGTCTGGGTACAATGAGCAGTTCTTC	CASSGGGGSGYNEQFF
TRBJ2-2	.	19	TRBD2	TRBV19	TGTGCCAGTAGTTTTCACTGGCTAGCGGTGTTACCTAACACCGGGGAGCTGTTTTTT	CASSFHWLAVLPNTGELFF
TRBJ1-3	few	15	TRBD1	TRBV28	TGTGCCAGCATCTTGACAGGGACCTCTGGAAACACCATATATTTT	CASILTGTSGNTIYF
TRBJ2-3	.	14	.	TRBV18	TGTGCCAGCTCATGGTCCGGCGGGAAGGATACGCAGTATTTT	CASSWSGGKDTQYF
TRBJ1-3	.	15	.	TRBV5-1	TGCGCCAGCAGCTTGGACTGGGGCAGGGGAAACACCATATATTTT	CASSLDWGRGNTIYF
TRBJ2-7	.	14	TRBD1	TRBV25-1	TGTGCCAGATCCAGGGGGCCGAAAGACTACGAGCAGTACTTC	CARSRGPKDYEQYF
TRBJ2-7	.	16	TRBD2	TRBV3-1/TRBV3-2	TGCGCCAGCAGCCAAGCCTCTAGCGGGAGGCCCTACGAGCAGTACTTC	CASSQASSGRPYEQYF
TRBJ1-2	.	13	TRBD1	TRBV30	TGTGCCTGGAGTACCACAGGGGGGGTCGGCTACACCTTC	CAWSTTGGVGYTF
TRBJ1-2	.	15	.	TRBV7-9	TGTGCCAGCAGTCCAGGCCCGGCAGGGTCAAGGGGCTACACCTTC	CASSPGPAGSRGYTF
TRBJ2-1	.	15	TRBD1	TRBV5-1	TGCGCCAGCAGCTTGGGGACAGGGGCCTACAATGAGCAGTTCTTC	CASSLGTGAYNEQFF
TRBJ2-2	.	12	.	TRBV2	TGTGCCAGCAGAACAGACACCGGGGAGCTGTTTTTT	CASRTDTGELFF
TRBJ2-1	.	16	TRBD1	TRBV11-2	TGTGCCAGCAGCCCACATGGGACAGGGGGGATCGATGAGCAGTTCTTC	CASSPHGTGGIDEQFF
TRBJ2-2	.	16	TRBD1	TRBV4-2	TGTGCCAGCAGCCAAGAATGGGACAGTTACACCGGGGAGCTGTTTTTT	CASSQEWDSYTGELFF
TRBJ2-3	.	13	.	TRBV9	TGTGCCAGCAGGGACAGCAGCACAGATACGCAGTATTTT	CASRDSSTDTQYF
TRBJ2-3	few	15	.	TRBV11-2	TGTGCCAGCAGCAAAACACTAGTTCCCACAGATACGCAGTATTTT	CASSKTLVPTDTQYF
TRBJ2-4	.	16	.	TRBV7-8	TGTGCCAGCAGCCCACCATCAAGGGGAGCCAAAAACATTCAGTACTTC	CASSPPSRGAKNIQYF
TRBJ1-1	once	12	.	TRBV2	TGTGCCAGCAGTGATAATAGTCGCGAAGCTTTCTTT	CASSDNSREAFF
TRBJ2-1	.	16	.	TRBV6-2/TRBV6-3	TGTGCCAGCAGCCTAGGGGGGACTATGGGGAGGTTCGAGCAGTTCTTC	CASSLGGTMGRFEQFF
TRBJ2-1	.	16	TRBD1	TRBV7-3	TGTGCCAGCAGCGCGAACCCGACTTTCAGGGGGAATGAGCAGTTCTTC	CASSANPTFRGNEQFF
TRBJ1-1	.	12	TRBD1	TRBV6-2/TRBV6-3	TGTGCCAGCAGTCGGACAGGTGTTCTAGCTTTCTTT	CASSRTGVLAFF
TRBJ1-2	.	14	TRBD1	TRBV5-1	TGCGCCAGCAGCTCTACAGGGGATAACTATGGCTACACCTTC	CASSSTGDNYGYTF
TRBJ2-7	.	13	.	TRBV7-2	TGTGCCAGCAGCTTGAGTCCCTCCTACGAGCAGTACTTC	CASSLSPSYEQYF
TRBJ1-1	.	14	.	TRBV28	TGTGCCAGCAGTTTAGGAGGGAGTAACACTGAAGCTTTCTTT	CASSLGGSNTEAFF
TRBJ2-7	.	15	TRBD1	TRBV18	TGTGCCAGCTCTTATGACAGGGTTGGGTCCTACGAGCAGTACTTC	CASSYDRVGSYEQYF
TRBJ2-3	.	18	TRBD2	TRBV28	TGTGCCAGCAACGCCCCAGAGACTAGCGGGAGTGGCACAGATACGCAGTATTTT	CASNAPETSGSGTDTQYF
TRBJ2-7	once	14	.	TRBV11-3	TGTGCCAGCAGCTTAGAGGTGAGCTCCTACGAGCAGTACTTC	CASSLEVSSYEQYF
TRBJ1-5	.	19	TRBD1	TRBV19	TGTGCCAGTAGTATAGGGTTTTTGAGAGGGGGACAGAGCAATCAGCCCCAGCATTTT	CASSIGFLRGGQSNQPQHF
TRBJ2-1	once	16	.	TRBV11-1	TGTGCCAGCAGCTTATTGGCAGTGTTTGGACACGATGAGCAGTTCTTC	CASSLLAVFGHDEQFF
TRBJ2-7	large	15	TRBD1	TRBV9	TGTGCCAGCAGCGTAGGACAGGGGGTCTCCTACGAGCAGTACTTC	CASSVGQGVSYEQYF